This section outlines one T cell receptor (beta chain) sequence together with its context. Its antigen is currently unknown. A read error may produce the germline difference seen at one junction end. Semi-nested PCR with Nested Universal Primer A followed constant-region reverse priming of full-length variable regions. TCRdb recomputed calls from the 5' RACE reads with MiXCR, one row per CDR3 protein. Of approximately 10,000 distinct CDR3 sequences detected, about 25% appear once; the ten largest clones hold 3.2%. The sorted Tregs were CD4+CD25+CD127-/low cells. CDR3 length: 19 residues. CDR1 LNHDA and CDR2 SQIVND come from the germline V gene (reference sequence). General study findings and limits: In terms of TCR gene usage, tumor memory CD4+ T cells clustered together with blood and lymph node memory CD4+ cells, as well as with lymph node naive CD4+ cells. The larger cohort examined one V-J beta rearrangement, not whole repertoires.

Sequencing used Tregs sorted from blood. V is TRBV19 and J is TRBJ1-1, with D maybe TRBD1 (6 bases). This sequence originates from a female donor with breast cancer. CDR3 DNA sequence: TGTTCCAGTAGTATAGACTTGGGCAGGGGTCTAAATTTGGACACTGAAGCTTTCTTT. Translated, it gives CSSSIDLGRGLNLDTEAFF. Complete variable domain (other parts from reference TRBV19 and TRBJ1-1): DGGITQSPKYLFRKEGQNVTLSCEQNLNHDAMYWYRQDPGQGLRLIYYSQIVNDFQKGDIAEGYSVSREKKESFPLTVTSAQKNPTAFYLCSSSIDLGRGLNLDTEAFFGQGTRLTVV.